This T cell receptor beta chain was recorded in a study of cytotoxic CD8 clonotypes in ibrutinib-treated CLL. Study information: It was after a median approximately eleven months of treatment, range 6 to 36, that response samples were taken.

The germline V and J ends were trimmed by 3 bases and 4 bases, with 12 bases remaining between them. Germline loops: CDR1 SGHAT, CDR2 FQNNGV. This CDR3 spans 14 amino acids. Sequencing was performed with immunoSEQ multiplex PCR; in TCRdb, only in-frame clones are kept and a portion is missing. Of 110,000 or so clones listed, roughly 60% are singletons. Cryopreserved PBMCs supplied 2 to 2.5 micrograms of genomic DNA for TCR beta libraries. The origin of this receptor is a human donor with chronic lymphocytic leukemia. This material consisted of PBMCs, taken after 24 months of ibrutinib treatment. The chain links TRBV11-2 to TRBJ1-1; tentatively, D is TRBD1 (6 bases). This CDR3 is CASSLGTGFTEAFF. As DNA, the CDR3 is TGTGCCAGCAGCTTGGGTACAGGGTTCACTGAAGCTTTCTTT.